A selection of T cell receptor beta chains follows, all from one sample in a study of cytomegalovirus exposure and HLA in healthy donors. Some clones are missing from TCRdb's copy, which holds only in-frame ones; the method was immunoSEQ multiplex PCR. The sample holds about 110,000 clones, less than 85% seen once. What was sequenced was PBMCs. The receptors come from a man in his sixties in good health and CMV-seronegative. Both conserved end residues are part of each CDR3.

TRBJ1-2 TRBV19 CASSPTAVYGYTF
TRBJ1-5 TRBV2 CASSEYPNQPQHF
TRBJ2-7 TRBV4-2 CASSQGASVAYEQYF
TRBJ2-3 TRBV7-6 CASSFTTLLAGGPDTQYF
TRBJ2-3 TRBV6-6 CASSRDSVSTDTQYF
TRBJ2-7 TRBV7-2 CASSTQTGAYEQYF
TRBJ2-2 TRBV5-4 CASSTELEGELFF
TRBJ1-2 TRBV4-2 CASSQEIEYALGGGYTF
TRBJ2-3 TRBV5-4 CASSRGGQGTDTQYF
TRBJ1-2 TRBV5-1 CASSLVGTLDYGYTF
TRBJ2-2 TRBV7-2 CASSPLASNTGELFF
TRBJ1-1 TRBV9 CASSEGQGDGGTEAFF
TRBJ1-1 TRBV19 CASSRGLTEAFF
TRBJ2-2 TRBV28 CASSLFAGELFF
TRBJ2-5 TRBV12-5 CASGWGGTRQLGLAEETQYF
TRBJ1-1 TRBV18 CASSMDRLRTEAFF
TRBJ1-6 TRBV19 CASSVSSNSPLHF
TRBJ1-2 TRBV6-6 CASRPGLINYGYTF
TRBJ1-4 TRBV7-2 CASSSGQTSTNEKLFF
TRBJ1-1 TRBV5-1 CASSLSGFPEAFF
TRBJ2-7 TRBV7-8 CASSPAYEQYF
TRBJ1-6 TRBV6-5 CASSYGPRESPLHF
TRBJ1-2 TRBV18 CASSHNREGIYGYTF
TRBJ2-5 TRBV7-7 CASSPTQETQYF
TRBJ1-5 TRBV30 CAWSGFRGNRDQPQHF
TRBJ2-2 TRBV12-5 CASGLLRTGDFVNTGELFF
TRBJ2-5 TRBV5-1 CASSLEGPHRETQYF